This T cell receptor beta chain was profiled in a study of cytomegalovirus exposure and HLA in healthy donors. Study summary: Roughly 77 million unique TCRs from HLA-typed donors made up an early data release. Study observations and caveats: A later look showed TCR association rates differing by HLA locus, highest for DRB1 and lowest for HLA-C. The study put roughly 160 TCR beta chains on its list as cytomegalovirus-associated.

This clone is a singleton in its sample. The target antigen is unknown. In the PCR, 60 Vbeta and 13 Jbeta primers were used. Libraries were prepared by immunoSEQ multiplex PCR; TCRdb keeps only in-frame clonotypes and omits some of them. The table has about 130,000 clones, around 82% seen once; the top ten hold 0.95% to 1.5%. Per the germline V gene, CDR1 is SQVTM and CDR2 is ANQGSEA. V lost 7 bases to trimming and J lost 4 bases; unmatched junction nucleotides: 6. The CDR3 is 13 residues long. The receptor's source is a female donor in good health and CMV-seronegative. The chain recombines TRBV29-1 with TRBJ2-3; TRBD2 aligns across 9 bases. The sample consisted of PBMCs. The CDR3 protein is CSAAGGLADTQYF. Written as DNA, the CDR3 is TGCAGCGCGGCGGGGGGGCTCGCAGATACGCAGTATTTT.